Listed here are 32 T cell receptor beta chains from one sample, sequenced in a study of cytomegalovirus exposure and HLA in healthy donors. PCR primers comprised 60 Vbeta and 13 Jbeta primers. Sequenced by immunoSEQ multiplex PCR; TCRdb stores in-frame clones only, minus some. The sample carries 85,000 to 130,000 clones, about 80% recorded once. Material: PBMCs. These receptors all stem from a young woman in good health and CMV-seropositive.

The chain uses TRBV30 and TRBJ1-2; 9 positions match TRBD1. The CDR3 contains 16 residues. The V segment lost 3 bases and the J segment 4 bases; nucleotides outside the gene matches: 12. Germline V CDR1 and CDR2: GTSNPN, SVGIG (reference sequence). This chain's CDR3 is CAWRTGWTGAVYGYTF. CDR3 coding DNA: TGTGCCTGGAGGACAGGCTGGACAGGGGCTGTCTATGGCTACACCTTC.

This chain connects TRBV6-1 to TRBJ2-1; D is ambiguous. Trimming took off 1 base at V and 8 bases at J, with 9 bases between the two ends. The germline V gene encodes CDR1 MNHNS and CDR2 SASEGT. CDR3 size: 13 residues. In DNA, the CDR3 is TGTGCCAGCAGTGAAGGGGCCCCGGATGAGCAGTTCTTC. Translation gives CASSEGAPDEQFF.

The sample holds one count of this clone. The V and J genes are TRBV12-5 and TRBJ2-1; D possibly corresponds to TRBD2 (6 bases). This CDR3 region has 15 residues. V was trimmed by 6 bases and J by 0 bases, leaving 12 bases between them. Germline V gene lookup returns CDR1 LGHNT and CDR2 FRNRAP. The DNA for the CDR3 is TGTGCTAGTGGCAGTAGGAGGGTCTCCTACAATGAGCAGTTCTTC. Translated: CASGSRRVSYNEQFF.

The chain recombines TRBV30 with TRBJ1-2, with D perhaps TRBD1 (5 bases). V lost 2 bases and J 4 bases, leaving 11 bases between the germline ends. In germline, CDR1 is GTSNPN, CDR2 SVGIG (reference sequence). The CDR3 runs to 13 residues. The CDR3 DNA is TGTGCCTGGAGTACAGGTCCACTCTATGGCTACACCTTC. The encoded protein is CAWSTGPLYGYTF.

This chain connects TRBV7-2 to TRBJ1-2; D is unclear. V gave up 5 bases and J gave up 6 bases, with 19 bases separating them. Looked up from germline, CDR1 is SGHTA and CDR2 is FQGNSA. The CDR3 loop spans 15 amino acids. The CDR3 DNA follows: TGTGCCAGCAGCCCAAGTGCCAAGAGCGGAAATGGCTACACCTTC. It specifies CASSPSAKSGNGYTF.

CDR3 nucleotide sequence: TGCAGCGCCCTCACTTTTCACCGGGACTATACCTACGAGCAGTACTTC. The encoded protein is CSALTFHRDYTYEQYF. The chain combines TRBV29-1 with TRBJ2-7; TRBD2 matches 7 bases. Unmatched junction bases numbered 17, after V lost 7 bases and J lost 2 bases. The CDR3 loop spans 16 amino acids. Germline V gene data show CDR1 as SQVTM and CDR2 as ANQGSEA.

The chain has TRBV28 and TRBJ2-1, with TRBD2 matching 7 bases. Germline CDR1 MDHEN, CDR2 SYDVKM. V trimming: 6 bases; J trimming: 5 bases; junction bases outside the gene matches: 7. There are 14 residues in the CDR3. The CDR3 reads CASSLSGINNEQFF. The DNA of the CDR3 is TGTGCCAGCAGCCTAAGCGGGATAAACAATGAGCAGTTCTTC.

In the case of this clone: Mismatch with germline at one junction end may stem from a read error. CDR3 in DNA: TGTGCTAGCAGCAAGACTAGTCAGTACGATACGCAGTATTTT. This gives the protein CASSKTSQYDTQYF. V and J are TRBV7-7 and TRBJ2-3, with a possible D match to TRBD2 (6 bases). Germline assignment: CDR1 SSHAT and CDR2 FNYEAQ (reference sequence). The CDR3 spans 14 residues.

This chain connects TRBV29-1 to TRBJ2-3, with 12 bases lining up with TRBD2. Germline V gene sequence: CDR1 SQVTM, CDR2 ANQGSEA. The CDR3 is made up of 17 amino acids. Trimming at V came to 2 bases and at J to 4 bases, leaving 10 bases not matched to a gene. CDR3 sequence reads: CSVERSSGRATADTQYF. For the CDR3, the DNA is TGCAGCGTTGAAAGGTCTAGCGGGAGGGCGACAGCAGATACGCAGTATTTT.

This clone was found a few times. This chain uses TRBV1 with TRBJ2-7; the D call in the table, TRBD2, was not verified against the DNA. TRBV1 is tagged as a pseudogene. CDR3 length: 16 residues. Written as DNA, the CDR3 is TGCACCAGCAGCCAAGATCCGACGGGAGGGCCCTACGAGCAGTACTTC. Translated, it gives CTSSQDPTGGPYEQYF.

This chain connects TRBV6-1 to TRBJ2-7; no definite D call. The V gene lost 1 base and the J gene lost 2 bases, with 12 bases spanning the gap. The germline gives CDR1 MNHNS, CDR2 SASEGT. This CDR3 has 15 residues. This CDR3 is CASSEGVDSPYEQYF. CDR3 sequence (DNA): TGTGCCAGCAGTGAAGGAGTCGACTCACCCTACGAGCAGTACTTC.

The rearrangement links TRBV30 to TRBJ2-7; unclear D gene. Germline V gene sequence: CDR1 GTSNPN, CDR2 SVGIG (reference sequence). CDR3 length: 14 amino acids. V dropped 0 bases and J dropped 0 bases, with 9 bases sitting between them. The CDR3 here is CAWSVQSSSYEQYF. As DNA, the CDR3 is TGTGCCTGGAGTGTACAGTCGAGCTCCTACGAGCAGTACTTC. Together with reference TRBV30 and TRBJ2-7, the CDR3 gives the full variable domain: SQTIHQWPATLVQPVGSPLSLECTVEGTSNPNLYWYRQAAGRGLQLLFYSVGIGQISSEVPQNLSASRPQDRQFILSSKKLLLSDSGFYLCAWSVQSSSYEQYFGPGTRLTVT.

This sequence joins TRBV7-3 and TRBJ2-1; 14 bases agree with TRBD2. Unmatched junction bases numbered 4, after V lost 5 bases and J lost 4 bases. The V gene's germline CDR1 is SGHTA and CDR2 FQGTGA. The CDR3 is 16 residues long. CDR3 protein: CASSGGTSGSYNEQFF. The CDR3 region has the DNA TGTGCCAGCAGCGGGGGGACTAGCGGGAGTTACAATGAGCAGTTCTTC.

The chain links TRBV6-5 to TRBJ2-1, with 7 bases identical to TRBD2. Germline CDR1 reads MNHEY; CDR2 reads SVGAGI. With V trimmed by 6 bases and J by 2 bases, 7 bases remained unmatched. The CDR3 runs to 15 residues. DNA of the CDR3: TGTGCCAGCAGCTCGACCGGGACTACCTACAATGAGCAGTTCTTC. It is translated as CASSSTGTTYNEQFF.

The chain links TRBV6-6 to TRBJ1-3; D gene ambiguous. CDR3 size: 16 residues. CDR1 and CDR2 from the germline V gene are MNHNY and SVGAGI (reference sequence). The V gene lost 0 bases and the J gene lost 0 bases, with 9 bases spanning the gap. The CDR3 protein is CASSYSAGNSGNTIYF. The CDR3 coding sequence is TGTGCCAGCAGTTACTCGGCCGGGAACTCTGGAAACACCATATATTTT.

This chain's CDR3 is CASSPRSADTQYF. Written as DNA, the CDR3 is TGTGCCAGCAGCCCCCGGAGCGCAGATACGCAGTATTTT. The chain carries TRBV5-6 and TRBJ2-3; no clear D. The CDR3 loop spans 13 amino acids. V lost 4 bases, J lost 4 bases, and 10 bases lay in between. Germline loops: CDR1 SGHDT, CDR2 YYEEEE.

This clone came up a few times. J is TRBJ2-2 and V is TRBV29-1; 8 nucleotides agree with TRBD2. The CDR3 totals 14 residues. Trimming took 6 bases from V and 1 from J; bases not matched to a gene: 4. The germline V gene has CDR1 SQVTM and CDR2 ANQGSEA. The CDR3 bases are TGCAGCGTCCGAGCGGGGGTGAACACCGGGGAGCTGTTTTTT. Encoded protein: CSVRAGVNTGELFF.

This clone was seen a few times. CDR3 DNA sequence: TGCGCCAGCAGCCCGGGGGCTAGCGGGACGTACGAGCAGTACTTC. Residues: CASSPGASGTYEQYF. The chain has TRBV5-1 and TRBJ2-7; 9 bases agree with TRBD2. Germline-derived CDR1 and CDR2 are SGHRS and YFSETQ. The CDR3 totals 15 residues. Losses at the gene ends were 4 bases for V and 4 bases for J; bases not matched to a gene: 9.

CDR3 DNA sequence: TGTGCCAGCAGTGAAGGACAGAGCTCCTATAATTCACCCCTCCACTTT. It specifies CASSEGQSSYNSPLHF. V is TRBV2 and J is TRBJ1-6; tentatively, D is TRBD1 (5 bases). Trimming shortened V by 1 base and J by 0 bases, and 7 bases separated the two germline ends. CDR1 and CDR2 (germline): SNHLY, FYNNEI. This CDR3 comprises 16 residues.

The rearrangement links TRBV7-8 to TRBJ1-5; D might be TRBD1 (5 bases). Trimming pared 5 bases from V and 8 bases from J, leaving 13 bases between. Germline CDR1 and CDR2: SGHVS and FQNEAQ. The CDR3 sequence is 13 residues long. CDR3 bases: TGTGCCAGCAGCCGCACGCGGGGCGAGCCCCAGCATTTT. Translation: CASSRTRGEPQHF.

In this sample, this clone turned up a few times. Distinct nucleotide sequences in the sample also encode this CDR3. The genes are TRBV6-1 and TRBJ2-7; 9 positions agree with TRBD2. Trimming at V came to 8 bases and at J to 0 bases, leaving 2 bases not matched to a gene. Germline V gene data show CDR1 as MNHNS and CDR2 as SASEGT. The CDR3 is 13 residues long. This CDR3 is CASGTSLSYEQYF. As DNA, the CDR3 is TGTGCCAGCGGGACTAGCCTCTCCTACGAGCAGTACTTC.

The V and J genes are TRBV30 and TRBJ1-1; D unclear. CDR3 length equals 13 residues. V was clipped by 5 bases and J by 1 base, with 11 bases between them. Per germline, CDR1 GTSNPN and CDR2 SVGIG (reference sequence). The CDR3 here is CAWGSLRNTEAFF. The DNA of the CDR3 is TGTGCCTGGGGCTCCCTCCGGAACACTGAAGCTTTCTTT.

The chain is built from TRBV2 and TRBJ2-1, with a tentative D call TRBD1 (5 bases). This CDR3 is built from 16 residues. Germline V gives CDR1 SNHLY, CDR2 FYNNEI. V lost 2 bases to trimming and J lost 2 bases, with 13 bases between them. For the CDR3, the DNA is TGTGCCAGCAGTGAAAGGGGTCTCTCACCCTACAATGAGCAGTTCTTC. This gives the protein CASSERGLSPYNEQFF.

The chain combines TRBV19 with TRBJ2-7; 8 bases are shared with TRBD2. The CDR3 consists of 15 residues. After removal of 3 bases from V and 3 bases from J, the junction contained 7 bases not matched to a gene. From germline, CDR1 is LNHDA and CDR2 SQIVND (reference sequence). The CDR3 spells CASSIAAGGFYEQYF. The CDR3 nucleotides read TGTGCCAGTAGTATCGCCGCGGGAGGATTCTACGAGCAGTACTTC.

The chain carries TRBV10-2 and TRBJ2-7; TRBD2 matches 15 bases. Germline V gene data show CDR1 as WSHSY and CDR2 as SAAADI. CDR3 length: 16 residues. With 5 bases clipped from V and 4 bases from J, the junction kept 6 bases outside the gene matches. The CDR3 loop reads CASSHWTSGREYEQYF. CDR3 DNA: TGCGCCAGCAGTCATTGGACTAGCGGGAGGGAGTACGAGCAGTACTTC.

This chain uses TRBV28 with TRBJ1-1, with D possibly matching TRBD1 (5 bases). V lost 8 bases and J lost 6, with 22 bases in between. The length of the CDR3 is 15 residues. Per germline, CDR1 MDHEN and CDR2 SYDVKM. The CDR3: CASGPGGRVLAEAFF. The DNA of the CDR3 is TGTGCCAGCGGCCCGGGCGGCAGGGTATTGGCTGAAGCTTTCTTT.

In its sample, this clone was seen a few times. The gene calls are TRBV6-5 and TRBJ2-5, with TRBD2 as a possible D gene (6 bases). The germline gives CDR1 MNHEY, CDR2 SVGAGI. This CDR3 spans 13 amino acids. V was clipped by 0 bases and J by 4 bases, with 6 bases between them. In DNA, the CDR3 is TGTGCCAGCAGTTACTCCGGGGGAGAGACCCAGTACTTC. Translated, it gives CASSYSGGETQYF.

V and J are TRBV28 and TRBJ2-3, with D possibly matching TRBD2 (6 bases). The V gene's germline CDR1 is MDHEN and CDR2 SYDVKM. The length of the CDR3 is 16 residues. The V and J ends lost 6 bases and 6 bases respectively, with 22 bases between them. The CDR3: CASSLSPSDRRDTQYF. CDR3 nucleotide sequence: TGTGCCAGCAGCCTCTCCCCTAGCGACCGAAGGGATACGCAGTATTTT. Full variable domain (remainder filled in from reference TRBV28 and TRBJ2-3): DVKVTQSSRYLVKRTGEKVFLECVQDMDHENMFWYRQDPGLGLRLIYFSYDVKMKEKGDIPEGYSVSREKKERFSLILESASTNQTSMYLCASSLSPSDRRDTQYFGPGTRLTVL.

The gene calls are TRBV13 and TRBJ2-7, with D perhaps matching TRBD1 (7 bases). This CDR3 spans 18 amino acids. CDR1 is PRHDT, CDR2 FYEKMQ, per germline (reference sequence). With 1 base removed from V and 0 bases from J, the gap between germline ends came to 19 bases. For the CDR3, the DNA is TGTGCCAGCAGCTTAGTCGACGCAGGGGGGCCGAGCTCCTACGAGCAGTACTTC. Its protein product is CASSLVDAGGPSSYEQYF.

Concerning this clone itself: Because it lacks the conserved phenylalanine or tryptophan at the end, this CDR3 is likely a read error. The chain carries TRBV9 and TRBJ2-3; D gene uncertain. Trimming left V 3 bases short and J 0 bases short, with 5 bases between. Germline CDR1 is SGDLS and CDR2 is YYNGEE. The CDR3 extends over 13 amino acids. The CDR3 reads CASSATSTDTQYV. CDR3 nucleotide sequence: TGTGCCAGCAGCGCCACTAGCACAGATACGCAGTATGTT.

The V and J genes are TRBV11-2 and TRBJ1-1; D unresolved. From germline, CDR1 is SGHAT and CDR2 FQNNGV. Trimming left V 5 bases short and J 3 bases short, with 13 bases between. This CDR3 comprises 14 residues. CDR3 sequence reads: CASSLGGYDTEAFF. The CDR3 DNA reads TGTGCCAGCAGCCTCGGCGGATATGACACTGAAGCTTTCTTT.

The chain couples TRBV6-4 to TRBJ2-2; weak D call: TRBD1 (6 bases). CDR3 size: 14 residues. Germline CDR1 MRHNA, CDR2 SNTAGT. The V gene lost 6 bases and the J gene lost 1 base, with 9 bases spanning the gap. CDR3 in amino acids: CASRRQVNTGELFF. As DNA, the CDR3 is TGTGCCAGCAGGCGACAGGTGAACACCGGGGAGCTGTTTTTT.